This is a list of T cell receptor beta chains from one sample in a study of cytomegalovirus exposure and HLA in healthy donors. Data came from immunoSEQ multiplex PCR; TCRdb stores just in-frame clones and leaves some out. The sample shows around 150,000 clones, over 60% of them seen only once. The sequencing input was PBMCs. The source is a man aged 35 to 55 in good health and CMV-seropositive. CDR3s leave out the opening cysteine and the closing phenylalanine or tryptophan. Each record gives: clone size, V gene, J gene, CDR3 protein. Some rows mark clone size as missing; the rest say once, few, many or name a class of expanded clone.

size: few; V: TRBV15; J: TRBJ2-2; CDR3: ATRIQGFQGGELF
size: -; V: TRBV25-1; J: TRBJ1-1; CDR3: ASSEYSGGRTEAF
size: few; V: TRBV2; J: TRBJ1-4; CDR3: ATLGQDNEKLF
size: -; V: TRBV2; J: TRBJ1-2; CDR3: ASSYGQGGYGYT
size: once; V: TRBV5-1; J: TRBJ2-2; CDR3: ASSPGQGLAGELF
size: -; V: TRBV6-5; J: TRBJ2-1; CDR3: ASSYSRQGLNEQF
size: -; V: TRBV27; J: TRBJ2-1; CDR3: ASSLSPSGRALTNEQF
size: -; V: TRBV5-4; J: TRBJ1-1; CDR3: ASSPVRGGTEAF
size: -; V: TRBV6-5; J: TRBJ2-7; CDR3: ASSYVLGDYEQY
size: -; V: TRBV7-8; J: TRBJ2-7; CDR3: ASSLARGNYEQY
size: -; V: TRBV18; J: TRBJ2-7; CDR3: ASSPGRQGHKQY
size: -; V: TRBV29-1; J: TRBJ2-1; CDR3: SVPAGPARYEQF
size: -; V: TRBV2; J: TRBJ1-3; CDR3: ASSEGLAQGNTIY
size: -; V: TRBV6-5; J: TRBJ2-3; CDR3: ASSYRGSTDTQY
size: -; V: TRBV7-8; J: TRBJ1-2; CDR3: ASSRVQTNYGYT
size: -; V: TRBV18; J: TRBJ2-4; CDR3: ASSPSRQLNIQY
size: few; V: TRBV6-1; J: TRBJ1-1; CDR3: ASSEPSPLGTANTEAF
size: -; V: TRBV27; J: TRBJ2-5; CDR3: ASSLSRLASETQY
size: few; V: TRBV5-5; J: TRBJ2-7; CDR3: ASSLRDRGRESYEQY